Listed below are T cell receptor beta chains from one sample, sequenced in a study of Ad26.COV2.S vaccination and SARS-CoV-2 variants. Produced via immunoSEQ multiplex PCR; TCRdb's table is partial and in-frame only. This table has some 480,000 clones, roughly 89% appearing once. This material consisted of peripheral blood, taken in a trial of Ad26.COV2.S vaccine versus placebo. The receptors stem from a person aged 18-60 years who received the Ad26.COV2.S COVID-19 vaccine or a placebo. CDR3s include the opening cysteine and the closing phenylalanine or tryptophan. A D gene is named only where the DNA matches it firmly. Size values are once, few and many counts, or a class for expanded clones, and some rows have none.

J gene,V gene,D gene,clone size,CDR3 protein,CDR3 DNA
TRBJ2-1,TRBV28,TRBD1,-,CASSLLQGQGQFF,TGTGCCAGCAGTTTGTTACAGGGACAGGGGCAGTTCTTC
TRBJ2-2,TRBV2,-,-,CASRRDSTGELFF,TGTGCCAGCCGCCGGGACTCGACAGGGGAGCTGTTTTTT
TRBJ2-5,TRBV24-1,TRBD2,-,CATAAGGRETQYF,TGTGCCACCGCGGCGGGAGGACGGGAGACCCAGTACTTC
TRBJ1-1,TRBV7-2,-,-,CASTPRRLPGMNTEAFF,TGTGCCAGCACCCCTCGTCGGCTTCCTGGGATGAACACTGAAGCTTTCTTT
TRBJ1-1,TRBV5-1,-,-,CASSFVGREGNEAFF,TGCGCCAGCAGCTTTGTCGGTCGGGAGGGGAATGAAGCTTTCTTT
TRBJ2-1,TRBV7-3,TRBD2,-,CASSSASGYNEQFF,TGTGCCAGCAGCTCTGCTAGCGGATACAATGAGCAGTTCTTC
TRBJ2-2,TRBV5-6,TRBD1,-,CASSYGTGSGELFF,TGTGCCAGCAGCTACGGGACAGGGAGTGGGGAGCTGTTTTTT
TRBJ2-3,TRBV9,-,few,CASSVGSSRDTDTQYF,TGTGCCAGCAGCGTAGGGTCTAGCCGGGACACAGATACGCAGTATTTT
TRBJ2-1,TRBV7-9,-,once,CASSNMRDTSVVF,TGTGCCAGCAGTAATATGCGGGACACCTCGGTGGTCTTC
TRBJ1-3,TRBV27,-,-,CASRAQGRSGNTIYF,TGTGCCAGCAGGGCACAGGGCCGATCTGGAAACACCATATATTTT
TRBJ1-2,TRBV6-2/TRBV6-3,TRBD1,-,CASSSNHMAGGNYGYTF,TGTGCCAGCAGTTCCAACCACATGGCAGGGGGCAACTATGGCTACACCTTC